One T cell receptor beta chain is described in this entry. The antigen is not known. The CDR3 is 13 residues long. Per germline, CDR1 SNHLY and CDR2 FYNNEI. Trimming removed 11 bases from V and 5 bases from J, with 18 bases in between. This entry is derived from a study of post-analysis software for immune sequencing data. The overall study: Recorded subtypes: relapsing-remitting, secondary progressive, progressive-relapsing; some patients unannotated. Regarding the study as a whole: Five or six TRBV segments were more frequent in patients than controls; TRBV5-6, TRBV5-1 and TRBV20-1 belonged to this group. Significantly lower normalized Chao1 diversity was seen in multiple sclerosis patients than in controls. Under F measure analysis, samples from one preparation batch co-clustered strongly.

Unique-molecular-identifier-tagged TCR beta cDNA libraries were used. T cells numbering about 0.85 to 10 million gave rise to roughly 0.5 million cDNA molecules. From the PCR reads, TCRdb called clonotypes with MiXCR, one entry per CDR3 protein. In the table there are 450,000 or so distinct CDR3 sequences, less than 45% of which are singletons. The TCR comes from a girl aged 10-17 years with multiple sclerosis. The rearrangement joins TRBV2 to TRBJ1-2; D unresolved. The specimen was blood. This chain's CDR3 is CAAVSRVGYGYTF. CDR3 DNA: TGTGCCGCTGTTTCTCGGGTCGGGTATGGCTACACCTTC.